One T cell receptor beta chain is described in this entry. These data come from a study of CD8+ T cells in alopecia areata. This CDR3 comprises 14 residues. V was clipped by 0 bases and J by 0 bases, with 9 bases between them. Germline V gene sequence: CDR1 GTSNPN, CDR2 SVGIG (reference sequence). Treatment given: oral pan-JAK inhibitor, 5-10 mg twice daily. Collection of lesional scalp punch biopsies and peripheral blood was performed in alopecia areata patients. Sequencing relied on a cDNA template that was reverse transcribed from extracted RNA. The repertoire was sequenced with immunoSEQ multiplex PCR; TCRdb's copy has only in-frame clones and lacks some. The sample consists of 120,000 or so clones, 50% to 75% of them appearing once.

The gene calls are TRBV30 and TRBJ2-7; D might be TRBD2 (6 bases). The sample here was CD8+ T cells sorted from blood, taken at week 4, from a patient treated with tofacitinib. This receptor was obtained from a human donor with alopecia areata. DNA for the CDR3: TGTGCCTGGAGTGTCGGGGGACGCTCCTACGAGCAGTACTTC. Residues: CAWSVGGRSYEQYF.